A selection of T cell receptor beta chains follows, all from one sample in a study of blood T cell repertoires in COVID-19. The assay was immunoSEQ multiplex PCR, and TCRdb's table has in-frame clones only and misses some. Among 280,000 or so clones listed, 89% were seen once. Sequencing was done on a sample of PBMCs or T cells enriched from blood (not recorded which). Receptors were obtained from a woman aged 50 to 60 who had been exposed to COVID-19. The CDR3 runs from the conserved cysteine through the conserved F or W. A D gene is named only where the DNA matches it firmly. Expanded clones get a size class; other rows say once, few or many, or leave the size out.

J	size	V	D	DNA	CDR3
TRBJ2-2	NA	TRBV19	NA	TGTGCCAGTAGTATCCCAGGGTTTAAAACCGGGGAGCTGTTTTTT	CASSIPGFKTGELFF
TRBJ1-4	NA	TRBV5-1	NA	TGCGCCAGCAGCTTAGGGGGGGCCGTTCAGGAAAAACTGTTTTTT	CASSLGGAVQEKLFF
TRBJ2-7	NA	TRBV19	NA	TGTGCCAGTAGTATAGCCGAGATGAGCTACGAGCAGTACTTC	CASSIAEMSYEQYF
TRBJ1-2	NA	TRBV7-2	TRBD1	TGTGCCAGCAGCCAAACCGGGACAGGGATTTATGGCTACACCTTC	CASSQTGTGIYGYTF
TRBJ1-5	NA	TRBV6-5	TRBD1	TGTGCCAGCAGCCCGACAGGGGTCTTCAATCAGCCCCAGCATTTT	CASSPTGVFNQPQHF
TRBJ1-3	NA	TRBV30	TRBD1	TGTGCCTGGGGGTGGGGGACAGGAGGCTCTGGAAACACCATATATTTT	CAWGWGTGGSGNTIYF
TRBJ1-6	NA	TRBV5-1	TRBD1	TGCGCCAGCAGCTTAGGGACAGGAGCTCGTGGTTCACCCCTCCACTTT	CASSLGTGARGSPLHF
TRBJ2-7	once	TRBV9	NA	TGTGCCAGCAGCGTTACGGACGAACTAGCCTACGAGCAGTACTTC	CASSVTDELAYEQYF
TRBJ1-1	NA	TRBV9	TRBD1	TGTGCCAGCAGCACGACAGGGACTAACACTGAAGCTTTCTTT	CASSTTGTNTEAFF
TRBJ2-3	NA	TRBV5-4	TRBD1	TGTGCCACCCAAAACCCAGGGGGCGAAGATACGCAGTATTTT	CATQNPGGEDTQYF
TRBJ1-4	NA	TRBV7-6	NA	TGTGCCAGCAGCTTATCTGCGACGGGGAATGAAAAACTGTTTTTT	CASSLSATGNEKLFF
TRBJ2-3	NA	TRBV24-1	NA	TGTGCCACCAGTGATTTGTCGCACCCTGGGGGCGATACGCAGTATTTT	CATSDLSHPGGDTQYF
TRBJ1-1	NA	TRBV19	TRBD1	TGTGCCACGTCAGACAGGGTGGGGACTGAAGCTTTCTTT	CATSDRVGTEAFF
TRBJ2-7	NA	TRBV5-1	NA	TGCGCCAGCAGCCAGGGCGACAGGAGCTCCTACGAGCAGTACTTC	CASSQGDRSSYEQYF
TRBJ2-3	NA	TRBV11-2	TRBD2	TGTGCCAGCAGCTTAGGCCGGACTAGCGTGGTTATCACAGATACGCAGTATTTT	CASSLGRTSVVITDTQYF
TRBJ2-5	NA	TRBV28	TRBD2	TGTGCCAGCAGTGCAAGACTAGCGGTGTCTTCGAAGACCCAGTACTTC	CASSARLAVSSKTQYF
TRBJ2-7	NA	TRBV6-1	NA	TGTGCCAGCAGTGAAGTCCCAGGAGGAACGGCGGAGTACTTC	CASSEVPGGTAEYF
TRBJ1-5	NA	TRBV28	NA	TGTGCCAGCAGGGGACACAATAGCAATCAGCCCCAGCATTTT	CASRGHNSNQPQHF
TRBJ1-5	NA	TRBV5-8	NA	TGTGCCAGCAGCCACAGAACAGGGACGGGCAATCAGCCCCAGCATTTT	CASSHRTGTGNQPQHF
TRBJ2-7	NA	TRBV7-8	NA	TGTGCCAGCAGCCCAGCGGCAGTTCTGACCTACGAGCAGTACTTC	CASSPAAVLTYEQYF
TRBJ2-7	NA	TRBV29-1	NA	TGCAGCGTTAAATACAGGGATACTGGCTACGAGCAGTACTTC	CSVKYRDTGYEQYF
TRBJ1-5	NA	TRBV27	NA	TGTGCCAGCAGTTTAAATTCAGGGTGGGGTCAGCCCCAGCATTTT	CASSLNSGWGQPQHF
TRBJ2-7	NA	TRBV5-6	TRBD1	TGTGCCAGCAGCCTCGGGACAGGGGGCTACGAGCAGTACTTC	CASSLGTGGYEQYF
TRBJ1-1	NA	TRBV6-5	NA	TGTGCCAGCAGTTACTCTGGTCTAGGGAACACTGAAGCTTTCTTT	CASSYSGLGNTEAFF
TRBJ1-3	few	TRBV28	TRBD1	TGTGCCAGCAGTTTATCAGGGGGCAATGAAAGAAACACCATATATTTT	CASSLSGGNERNTIYF
TRBJ2-5	NA	TRBV24-1	TRBD2	TGTGCCACCAGCCTTGGGGGGGTTGAGACCCAGTACTTC	CATSLGGVETQYF
TRBJ2-7	NA	TRBV20-1	NA	TGCAGTGCTAGTCAGGCAAGCGAGCAGTACTTC	CSASQASEQYF